This passage covers 28 T cell receptor beta chains from one sample sequenced in a study of shared clonotypes between healthy human individuals. Data came from immunoSEQ multiplex PCR; TCRdb stores just in-frame clones and leaves some out. The sample has under 1,100,000 clones; 65% to 75% are singletons. Material: memory CD4+ T cells sorted from blood. Subset: CD45RA-negative fraction. The receptors originated from a man aged 18 to 29 in good health.

CDR3 loop: CASSGIPSGRGEQYF. The DNA for the CDR3 is TGTGCCAGCAGTGGAATTCCATCCGGGCGAGGGGAGCAGTACTTC. The chain has TRBV9 and TRBJ2-7; D is possibly TRBD2 (5 bases). There are 15 residues in the CDR3. Per germline, CDR1 SGDLS and CDR2 YYNGEE. The V and J ends lost 5 bases and 7 bases respectively, with 22 bases between them.

The chain has TRBV5-1 and TRBJ2-5, with 8 bases fitting TRBD2. V shed 4 bases and J 5 bases; nucleotides not matched to a gene: 10. This CDR3 is built from 15 residues. Germline V gene lookup returns CDR1 SGHRS and CDR2 YFSETQ. The CDR3 nucleotides read TGCGCCAGCAGCCCCCTTTCGGGGGGGAGGGAGACCCAGTACTTC. Translating gives CASSPLSGGRETQYF.

The chain combines TRBV6-1 with TRBJ2-7, with D possibly matching TRBD2 (5 bases). Per the germline V gene, CDR1 is MNHNS and CDR2 is SASEGT. Trimming removed 6 bases from V and 7 bases from J, with 19 bases in between. The CDR3 covers 14 residues. This chain's CDR3 is CASRESPGSWEQYF. For the CDR3, the DNA is TGTGCCAGCAGGGAGTCCCCGGGATCGTGGGAGCAGTACTTC.

This clone has only one observation. This chain connects TRBV5-1 to TRBJ1-5; 7 bases line up with TRBD1. CDR1 is SGHRS and CDR2 is YFSETQ in the germline V gene. The CDR3 totals 14 residues. After removal of 4 bases from V and 3 bases from J, the junction contained 4 bases not matched to a gene. The CDR3 DNA reads TGCGCCAGCAGCATCGGGACAGACAATCAGCCCCAGCATTTT. It encodes CASSIGTDNQPQHF. The complete variable domain, with remaining parts taken from reference TRBV5-1 and TRBJ1-5, reads KAGVTQTPRYLIKTRGQQVTLSCSPISGHRSVSWYQQTPGQGLQFLFEYFSETQRNKGNFPGRFSGRQFSNSRSEMNVSTLELGDSALYLCASSIGTDNQPQHFGDGTRLSIL.

As concerns this clone: Other DNA sequences in this specimen translate into the identical CDR3. CDR3 loop: CASSIGATYEQYF. In DNA, the CDR3 is TGTGCCAGTAGTATAGGGGCGACCTACGAGCAGTACTTC. The chain employs TRBV19 and TRBJ2-7; D unresolved. This CDR3 is built from 13 residues. Trimming shortened V by 1 base and J by 2 bases, and 6 bases separated the two germline ends. Per germline, CDR1 LNHDA and CDR2 SQIVND (reference sequence).

The sample holds a few counts of this clone. This chain uses TRBV6-1 with TRBJ2-1; tentatively, D is TRBD2 (5 bases). The CDR3 contains 14 residues. The germline V gene encodes CDR1 MNHNS and CDR2 SASEGT. Trimming stripped 7 bases from V and 1 base from J, with 11 bases between. This chain's CDR3 is CASIPGSSYNEQFF. The CDR3 coding sequence is TGTGCCAGCATTCCGGGAAGTTCCTACAATGAGCAGTTCTTC.

This rearrangement joins TRBV2 to TRBJ1-5, with D perhaps TRBD1 (5 bases). Trimming removed 4 bases from V and 7 bases from J, with 14 bases in between. CDR3 length: 14 residues. Germline V gives CDR1 SNHLY, CDR2 FYNNEI. CDR3 in amino acids: CASSVRGGVQPQHF. CDR3 DNA: TGTGCCAGCAGTGTTAGAGGAGGGGTGCAGCCCCAGCATTTT. Drawing the rest from reference TRBV2 and TRBJ1-5, the complete variable domain is EPEVTQTPSHQVTQMGQEVILRCVPISNHLYFYWYRQILGQKVEFLVSFYNNEISEKSEIFDDQFSVERPDGSNFTLKIRSTKLEDSAMYFCASSVRGGVQPQHFGDGTRLSIL.

The chain is built from TRBV2 and TRBJ1-2, with 10 nucleotides matching TRBD1. This CDR3 is 14 amino acids long. The V and J ends lost 6 bases and 4 bases, in that order; junction bases with no gene match: 5. Germline V CDR1 and CDR2: SNHLY, FYNNEI. CDR3 DNA: TGTGCCAGCAGGCTGACAGGGGGCTCCTATGGCTACACCTTC. Translating it yields CASRLTGGSYGYTF.

The chain has TRBV5-1 and TRBJ2-3; unclear D gene. V was cut by 0 bases and J by 2 bases, with 16 bases left in between. CDR1 SGHRS and CDR2 YFSETQ come from the germline V gene. This CDR3 comprises 17 residues. The CDR3 DNA follows: TGCGCCAGCAGCTTGGAAGGGAAACAAACATCCACAGATACGCAGTATTTT. This gives the protein CASSLEGKQTSTDTQYF.

This clone was counted at least ten times. Other DNA sequences from this sample encode an identical CDR3 as well. V and J are TRBV28 and TRBJ1-1, with unresolved D. Germline values: CDR1 MDHEN, CDR2 SYDVKM. V lost 6 bases to trimming and J lost 0 bases, with 5 bases between them. The CDR3 length is 12 residues. The CDR3 sequence is CASSEMNTEAFF. CDR3 sequence (DNA): TGTGCCAGCAGCGAGATGAACACTGAAGCTTTCTTT.

The CDR3 DNA reads TGTGCCAGCAGTGTACAGGTCCTCACTGAAGCTTTCTTT. Translated: CASSVQVLTEAFF. The chain links TRBV2 to TRBJ1-1; TRBD1 is a possible D gene (5 bases). Between the trimmed V and J ends, which lost 4 bases and 4 bases, there was a span of 10 bases. The CDR3 totals 13 residues. Germline CDR1 reads SNHLY; CDR2 reads FYNNEI.

The chain uses TRBV21-1 and TRBJ2-7; TRBD1, the D gene given by the table, was not confirmed from the DNA. TRBV21-1 is tagged as a pseudogene. The CDR3 is 15 residues long. The CDR3 DNA reads TGTGCCAGCAGCCCTCAGGGACAGAAAGACTACGAGCAGTACTTC. As protein: CASSPQGQKDYEQYF.

As regards this clone: Since a much larger clone is just one base distant, this may be a read error. V gene TRBV7-8 combines with J gene TRBJ2-5; D is uncertain. The CDR3 spans 15 residues. From germline, CDR1 is SGHVS and CDR2 FQNEAQ. CDR3: CAGRPRWQAQETQYF. CDR3 nucleotides: TGTGCCGGCAGACCTAGGTGGCAGGCCCAAGAGACCCAGTACTTC.

This clone has only a few counts. This sequence joins TRBV2 and TRBJ2-3; unclear D gene. CDR1 and CDR2 from the germline V gene are SNHLY and FYNNEI. The CDR3 extends over 15 amino acids. The V end was cut by 4 bases, the J end by 1 base, with 12 bases between. The CDR3 nucleotides read TGTGCCAGCAGTGGAGGTCTTTTGGGCACAGATACGCAGTATTTT. It is translated as CASSGGLLGTDTQYF.

The rearrangement links TRBV21-1 to TRBJ2-1; the D call in the table, TRBD2, was not verified against the DNA. TRBV21-1 corresponds to a pseudogene. This CDR3 has 17 amino acids. CDR3 in DNA: TGTGCCAGCAGCAAAGACACCCTAGCGGGGGCGTACAATGAGCAGTTCTTC. The encoded protein is CASSKDTLAGAYNEQFF.

The V and J genes are TRBV7-2 and TRBJ2-5, with 11 bases matching TRBD2. The CDR3 spans 15 residues. The ends lost 5 bases at V and 2 bases at J; junction bases unmatched: 4. The V gene's germline CDR1 is SGHTA and CDR2 FQGNSA. CDR3: CASSLRLAGQETQYF. The CDR3, as DNA: TGTGCCAGCAGCCTCAGACTAGCGGGACAAGAGACCCAGTACTTC.

The rearrangement links TRBV5-1 to TRBJ2-7, with D tentatively TRBD1 (6 bases). Germline-derived CDR1 and CDR2 are SGHRS and YFSETQ. The V gene lost 7 bases and the J gene lost 5 bases, with 22 bases spanning the gap. This CDR3 region has 15 residues. DNA of the CDR3: TGCGCCAGCGCCTCTTCCGGGACACCGTCCAACGAGCAGTACTTC. It specifies CASASSGTPSNEQYF.

This clone was seen a handful of times. A single base separates this from a much larger clone, so it may be a read error. Other DNA variants within this sample encode the same CDR3. The chain combines TRBV7-9 with TRBJ2-3; D call uncertain. This CDR3 contains 11 residues. Trimming left V 3 bases short and J 2 bases short, with 0 bases between. Germline V lookup: CDR1 SEHNR, CDR2 FQNEAQ (reference sequence). The CDR3 DNA sequence: TGTGCCAGCAGCTTCACAGATACGCAGTATTTT. Protein sequence: CASSFTDTQYF.

The chain links TRBV28 to TRBJ1-1; a weak D match, TRBD1 (5 bases). Germline assignment: CDR1 MDHEN and CDR2 SYDVKM. Trimming removed 8 bases from V and 1 base from J, with 14 bases in between. The length of the CDR3 is 14 residues. CDR3 nucleotides: TGTGCCAGCCGCCTGGGGACGGAGAACACTGAAGCTTTCTTT. Amino acid sequence: CASRLGTENTEAFF.

V and J are TRBV6-5 and TRBJ1-1; 9 bases align to TRBD1. Germline loops: CDR1 MNHEY, CDR2 SVGAGI. J lost 1 base, V lost 4 bases, and 4 bases had no gene match. This CDR3 spans 15 amino acids. The DNA for the CDR3 is TGTGCCAGCAGTTCCTCGACAGGGGGGAACACTGAAGCTTTCTTT. It specifies CASSSSTGGNTEAFF.

The genes are TRBV5-5 and TRBJ2-7, with TRBD2 matching over 11 bases. V was pared by 4 bases and J by 1 base, with 7 bases of the junction left unmatched. CDR1 and CDR2 (germline): SGHKS, YYEKEE (reference sequence). The CDR3 is 16 residues long. CDR3: CASSLLAGGISYEQYF. The CDR3 bases are TGTGCCAGCAGCCTTCTAGCGGGAGGTATATCCTACGAGCAGTACTTC.

The chain links TRBV2 to TRBJ2-7, with 7 bases aligning to TRBD1. Trimming took 7 bases from V and 2 from J; bases not matched to a gene: 8. Per germline, CDR1 SNHLY and CDR2 FYNNEI. The CDR3 runs 14 residues. The CDR3 DNA sequence: TGTGCCAGCAATACAGTCAGGGGGACCTACGAGCAGTACTTC. Amino acid sequence: CASNTVRGTYEQYF.

The chain links TRBV29-1 to TRBJ2-7, with 7 bases identical to TRBD1. V lost 6 bases and J lost 3; bases outside the gene matches: 2. The CDR3 extends over 11 amino acids. CDR1 and CDR2 (germline): SQVTM, ANQGSEA. The CDR3 is CSVRTGYEQYF. CDR3 sequence (DNA): TGCAGCGTCCGGACAGGCTACGAGCAGTACTTC.

The CDR3 region is CASSPSDFDRSSYEQYF. The CDR3 nucleotides read TGCGCCAGCAGCCCGTCGGACTTCGACAGGAGCTCCTACGAGCAGTACTTC. The chain has TRBV5-1 and TRBJ2-7; a possible D gene is TRBD1 (6 bases). Trimming removed 4 bases at V and 0 bases at J, with 20 bases between. This CDR3 spans 17 amino acids. Germline V gene sequence: CDR1 SGHRS, CDR2 YFSETQ.

V and J are TRBV6-6 and TRBJ1-5; no clear D. The CDR3 is 13 residues long. Germline V gives CDR1 MNHNY, CDR2 SVGAGI (reference sequence). The ends were cut back, 4 bases at V and 7 bases at J, with 11 bases in the middle. CDR3: CASSFRTPQPQHF. The CDR3 DNA follows: TGTGCCAGCAGTTTCCGGACTCCCCAGCCCCAGCATTTT.

The chain combines TRBV18 with TRBJ2-2, with TRBD2 as a possible D gene (5 bases). Germline V gene lookup returns CDR1 KGHSH and CDR2 LQKENI. The CDR3 has 16 residues. Deletions cut 6 bases from V and 2 bases from J, with 16 bases between. CDR3 protein: CASSQLYRGNTGELFF. DNA for the CDR3: TGTGCCAGCTCGCAGTTGTATCGGGGTAACACCGGGGAGCTGTTTTTT.

Worth noting for this clone: The identical CDR3 is also encoded by other nucleotide sequences in the sample. CDR3 region: CASSYSRGYEQYF. DNA for the CDR3: TGTGCCAGCAGTTACTCGAGAGGCTACGAGCAGTACTTC. This sequence joins TRBV6-5 and TRBJ2-7; D is ambiguous. This CDR3 comprises 13 residues. V dropped 0 bases and J dropped 3 bases, with 6 bases sitting between them. Germline loops: CDR1 MNHEY, CDR2 SVGAGI.

With regard to this clone: This specimen includes other DNA sequences encoding the same CDR3. The chain is built from TRBV7-2 and TRBJ2-7; D gene ambiguous. V was clipped by 1 base and J by 4 bases, with 2 bases between them. The CDR3 is 11 residues long. The germline V gene has CDR1 SGHTA and CDR2 FQGNSA. In nucleotides, the CDR3 is TGTGCCAGCAGCTTAGTGTACGAGCAGTACTTC. Residues: CASSLVYEQYF.